The present TCR beta chain was sequenced within a study of T cells after yellow fever vaccination. Study in general: In the case of low-cell-number fractions, SMART-Seq v4 Ultra Low Input was used for preparation.

Germline V gene data show CDR1 as SEHNR and CDR2 as FQNEAQ (reference sequence). Trimming took off 3 bases at V and 3 bases at J, with 14 bases between the two ends. The length of the CDR3 is 15 residues. The TCR cDNA carried a universal primer site and UMIs from 5'RACE template switching. TCRdb re-called the 5' RACE reads with MiXCR, one entry per CDR3 protein. This table has 40,000 to 55,000 distinct CDR3 sequences, around 7% appearing once. In this sample, this clonotype turned up a few times. The TCR comes from a man between 18 and 35 years old who received the YFV17D yellow fever vaccine. The sequenced sample was CD8+ T cells not binding an NS4B(214-222) dextramer, sorted from PBMCs, obtained more than 35 days after the first yellow fever vaccination. The rearrangement joins TRBV7-9 to TRBJ1-1; D is unresolved. DNA of the CDR3: TGTGCCAGCAGCTTGGTCGGCGGAGAGCACACTGAAGCTTTCTTT. Translation gives CASSLVGGEHTEAFF.